These 25 T cell receptor beta chains share one sample of origin, sequenced in a study of T cells in Graves' hyperthyroidism and ophthalmopathy. TCR beta CDR3 regions were amplified from RNA transcripts. TCR CDR3 regions were first amplified by RT-PCR with HTBI primers. TCRdb re-called the multiplex PCR reads with MiXCR, one entry per CDR3 protein. The sample yields 500,000 to 750,000 distinct CDR3 sequences, more than 45% seen once. The sequenced material came from peripheral blood or thyroid tissue (not recorded which). Receptors originate from a woman aged 18-30 years with Graves' hyperthyroidism.

Details on this clonotype: A much larger clone differs from this one at a single base, so this may be a read error. The rearrangement joins TRBV19 to TRBJ1-2, with D possibly matching TRBD1 (6 bases). CDR1 and CDR2 (germline): LNHDA, SQIVND (reference sequence). The CDR3 is made up of 14 amino acids. This CDR3 is CASSTRTDDYGYAF. The CDR3 DNA follows: TGTGCCAGTAGTACCCGGACAGACGACTATGGCTACGCCTTC.

This clonotype was recorded many times. The rearrangement joins TRBV4-1 to TRBJ2-7; 10 positions match TRBD2. CDR1 is MGHRA, CDR2 YSYEKL, per germline. The CDR3 contains 17 residues. Germline trimming cut 4 bases from V and 5 bases from J; bases unmatched to any gene: 14. The CDR3 DNA sequence: TGCGCCAGCAGCCTGGCAGACGGGACTAGCGTTACCGACGAGCAGTACTTC. Its protein product is CASSLADGTSVTDEQYF.

In this sample, this clonotype turned up a few times. The rearrangement joins TRBV10-1 to TRBJ1-5; D ambiguous. V was trimmed by 6 bases and J by 4 bases, leaving 22 bases between them. CDR1 and CDR2 (germline): WNHNN, SYGVQD (reference sequence). The CDR3 has 17 amino acids. CDR3: CASSHHRVGHANQPQHF. Here the CDR3 DNA reads TGCGCCAGCAGCCACCATCGGGTGGGCCACGCAAATCAGCCCCAGCATTTT.

This chain uses TRBV7-3 with TRBJ1-1; 10 bases map to TRBD1. The trim removed 4 bases at V and 7 bases at J, leaving 3 bases unmatched. This CDR3 spans 13 amino acids. Germline values: CDR1 SGHTA, CDR2 FQGTGA. The CDR3 protein is CASSSRTGGEAFF. The CDR3 region has the DNA TGTGCCAGCAGCTCAAGGACAGGGGGTGAAGCTTTCTTT.

This chain uses TRBV10-3 with TRBJ1-3; tentatively, D is TRBD1 (5 bases). The CDR3 sequence is 16 residues long. Per the germline V gene, CDR1 is ENHRY and CDR2 is SYGVKD. With 3 bases removed from V and 2 bases from J, the gap between germline ends came to 14 bases. As DNA, the CDR3 is TGTGCCATCAGTGATGTCGGGTCGGGGGCTGGAAACACCATATATTTT. Protein product: CAISDVGSGAGNTIYF.

This clonotype has ten or more counts. The chain links TRBV6-1 to TRBJ2-7, with D possibly matching TRBD2 (6 bases). Germline V CDR1 and CDR2: MNHNS, SASEGT. CDR3 length: 15 amino acids. V lost 3 bases and J 5 bases, leaving 17 bases between the germline ends. CDR3: CASSERRDPIDEQYF. In DNA form, the CDR3 reads TGTGCCAGCAGTGAGAGGCGGGACCCTATAGACGAGCAGTACTTC.

The chain employs TRBV29-1 and TRBJ1-2; D might be TRBD1 (6 bases). Germline CDR1 reads SQVTM; CDR2 reads ANQGSEA. V was clipped by 7 bases and J by 6 bases, with 9 bases between them. The CDR3 totals 10 residues. Here the CDR3 reads CSARQDGYTF. CDR3 DNA: TGCAGCGCTAGACAGGATGGCTACACCTTC.

The V and J genes are TRBV24-1 and TRBJ2-3, with 13 bases lining up with TRBD2. V lost 1 base and J lost 2; bases outside the gene matches: 5. The CDR3 totals 18 residues. Germline CDR1 and CDR2: KGHDR and SFDVKD. DNA of the CDR3: TGTGCCACCAGTGATTTATGGACTAGCGGGAGCTCCACAGATACGCAGTATTTT. Protein sequence: CATSDLWTSGSSTDTQYF.

This chain connects TRBV7-2 to TRBJ2-7; D perhaps matches TRBD1 (5 bases). The V end was cut by 0 bases, the J end by 5 bases, with 14 bases between. CDR1 SGHTA and CDR2 FQGNSA come from the germline V gene. This CDR3 has 15 residues. CDR3 sequence: CASSLAGAGSHEQYF. The DNA of the CDR3 is TGTGCCAGCAGCTTAGCAGGGGCAGGGTCCCACGAGCAGTACTTC.

The chain links TRBV6-5 to TRBJ2-7, with 14 positions matching TRBD2. The CDR3 covers 16 residues. Germline assignment: CDR1 MNHEY and CDR2 SVGAGI. Trimming cost V 8 bases and J 3 bases; bases outside gene matches: 9. CDR3 amino acids: CASALGLAGVGYEQYF. CDR3 nucleotides: TGTGCCAGCGCCTTGGGACTAGCGGGAGTCGGCTACGAGCAGTACTTC.

CDR3 sequence: CSASGQHYGYTF. CDR3 DNA sequence: TGCAGTGCCTCGGGACAGCACTATGGCTACACCTTC. The gene calls are TRBV20-1 and TRBJ1-2; 7 bases line up with TRBD1. J was trimmed by 3 bases and V by 6 bases; bases with no gene match: 4. The CDR3 extends over 12 amino acids. CDR1 and CDR2 from the germline V gene are DFQATT and SNEGSKA (reference sequence).

The chain combines TRBV11-1 with TRBJ2-7; 9 positions match TRBD2. The V and J ends lost 4 bases and 6 bases, in that order; junction bases with no gene match: 4. Germline V gene sequence: CDR1 SGHAT, CDR2 FQDESV (reference sequence). The CDR3 covers 13 residues. Here the CDR3 reads CASSYGTSREQYF. CDR3 coding DNA: TGTGCCAGCAGCTACGGGACTAGCCGCGAGCAGTACTTC.

This chain joins TRBV5-1 and TRBJ2-3; 8 bases agree with TRBD2. V trimming: 1 base; J trimming: 7 bases; junction bases outside the gene matches: 5. Germline V gives CDR1 SGHRS, CDR2 YFSETQ. There are 14 residues in the CDR3. The CDR3 loop is CASSLSGRGYTQYF. As DNA, the CDR3 is TGCGCCAGCAGCTTGAGCGGGAGAGGCTATACGCAGTATTTT.

This clonotype was seen once. This rearrangement joins TRBV15 to TRBJ1-6; D gene uncertain. The CDR3 has 14 residues. The germline V and J ends were trimmed by 1 base and 10 bases, with 11 bases remaining between them. CDR1 and CDR2 from the germline V gene are LNHNV and YYDKDF (reference sequence). The CDR3 is CATSRGVVESPLHF. CDR3 DNA sequence: TGTGCCACCAGCAGAGGGGTTGTTGAGTCACCCCTCCACTTT.

This clonotype was recorded at least ten times. V usage is TRBV29-1 and J usage is TRBJ2-7; 9 positions agree with TRBD2. Per the germline V gene, CDR1 is SQVTM and CDR2 is ANQGSEA. J gave up 0 bases and V 7 bases, and 4 bases lay outside the gene matches. The CDR3 runs 13 residues. The CDR3 is CSAVAGDSYEQYF. In DNA, the CDR3 is TGCAGCGCAGTAGCGGGAGACTCCTACGAGCAGTACTTC.

This clonotype was found many times. The chain employs TRBV2 and TRBJ1-2, with D perhaps TRBD1 (6 bases). The CDR3 sequence is 18 residues long. The germline V and J ends were trimmed by 7 bases and 0 bases, with 24 bases remaining between them. Germline V gives CDR1 SNHLY, CDR2 FYNNEI. CDR3 nucleotides: TGTGCCAGCACCAGCGGGTTGGGCAGGGGTGCCGCTAACTATGGCTACACCTTC. It yields the protein CASTSGLGRGAANYGYTF.

To note about this clonotype: The conserved final phenylalanine or tryptophan is absent from the CDR3, which likely points to a read error. The DNA is left out, because the CDR3 cannot be placed on it with certainty; the CDR3 is given as TCRdb lists it. This sequence joins TRBV20-1 and TRBJ2-5; the table's D call, TRBD1, has no DNA check behind it. The CDR3 numbers 8 amino acids, ends counted. The V gene's germline CDR1 is DFQATT and CDR2 SNEGSKA (reference sequence). This CDR3 reads CSAGPWNT.

As concerns this clonotype: Germline and junction disagree at one end, which may indicate a read error. The genes are TRBV7-6 and TRBJ2-3; 8 bases match TRBD2. The CDR3 spans 18 residues. Germline CDR1 reads SGHVS; CDR2 reads FNYEAQ. CDR3 residues: CASSPGRGADTGTDTQYF. CDR3 bases: TGTGCTAGCAGCCCCGGGAGGGGGGCGGATACTGGCACAGATACGCAGTATTTT. Full variable domain (outside the CDR3, taken from reference TRBV7-6 and TRBJ2-3): GAGVSQSPRYKVTKRGQDVALRCDPISGHVSLYWYRQALGQGPEFLTYFNYEAQQDKSGLPNDRFSAERPEGSISTLTIQRTEQRDSAMYRCASSPGRGADTGTDTQYFGPGTRLTVL.

At least ten counts were recorded for this clonotype. The CDR3 region is CASSHPANTGELFF. The DNA of the CDR3 is TGCGCCAGCAGCCACCCAGCGAACACCGGGGAGCTGTTTTTT. V and J are TRBV4-1 and TRBJ2-2; D is unclear. The CDR3 contains 14 residues. In germline, CDR1 is MGHRA, CDR2 YSYEKL. Between the trimmed V and J ends, which lost 3 bases and 0 bases, there was a span of 5 bases.

Many counts were recorded for this clonotype. This chain links TRBV7-9 with TRBJ2-7; D possibly corresponds to TRBD2 (5 bases). This CDR3 region has 14 residues. V was clipped by 5 bases and J by 2 bases, with 13 bases between them. The V gene's germline CDR1 is SEHNR and CDR2 FQNEAQ (reference sequence). CDR3 amino acids: CASSREGPTYEQYF. In nucleotides, the CDR3 is TGTGCCAGCAGCAGAGAGGGCCCGACCTACGAGCAGTACTTC.

This clonotype has at least ten counts. The rearrangement uses TRBV20-1 and TRBJ2-7; 8 bases fit TRBD2. Germline V gene sequence: CDR1 DFQATT, CDR2 SNEGSKA (reference sequence). J lost 7 bases, V lost 6 bases, and 5 bases had no gene match. The CDR3 spans 11 residues. The CDR3 DNA reads as TGCAGTGCAAAGCGGGAGTATGAGCAGTACTTC. This sequence encodes CSAKREYEQYF.

Comment on this clonotype: A single base separates this from a much larger clone, so it may be a read error. The V and J genes are TRBV7-9 and TRBJ2-5; 7 nucleotides agree with TRBD2. This CDR3 has 16 amino acids. Per germline, CDR1 SEHNR and CDR2 FQNEAQ (reference sequence). This chain's CDR3 is CACSLGGGGPSETQYF. The CDR3, as DNA: TGTGCCTGCAGCTTGGGGGGGGGAGGCCCTAGTGAGACCCAGTACTTC. Filled out from reference TRBV7-9 and TRBJ2-5, the complete variable domain reads DTGVSQNPRHKITKRGQNVTFRCDPISEHNRLYWYRQTLGQGPEFLTYFQNEAQLEKSRLLSDRFSAERPKGSFSTLEIQRTEQGDSAMYLCACSLGGGGPSETQYFGPGTRLLVL.

This clonotype occurred many times. The V gene is TRBV19, the J gene TRBJ2-7, with D hard to call. Germline V gene lookup returns CDR1 LNHDA and CDR2 SQIVND (reference sequence). This CDR3 spans 15 amino acids. V was cut by 0 bases and J by 0 bases, with 9 bases left in between. The CDR3 here is CASSIDIQTSYEQYF. In DNA form, the CDR3 reads TGTGCCAGTAGTATAGATATACAGACCTCCTACGAGCAGTACTTC.

A remark on this clonotype: One base away lies a much larger clone, so this may be a sequencing read error. V gene TRBV20-1 combines with J gene TRBJ1-4; D gene unclear. CDR3 length: 14 amino acids. Per germline, CDR1 DFQATT and CDR2 SNEGSKA (reference sequence). The CDR3 DNA is TGCAGTGCTAGACTATGGGTAACTAATGAAAAACCGTTTTTT. Its translation: CSARLWVTNEKPFF.

V and J are TRBV7-9 and TRBJ2-5; no clear D gene. The CDR3 is made up of 14 amino acids. V lost 1 base to trimming and J lost 5 bases, with 11 bases between them. CDR1 and CDR2 from the germline V gene are SEHNR and FQNEAQ (reference sequence). CDR3 in DNA: TGTGCCAGCAGCTTAGAGATTAGGTACGAGACCCAGTACTTC. Amino acids: CASSLEIRYETQYF.